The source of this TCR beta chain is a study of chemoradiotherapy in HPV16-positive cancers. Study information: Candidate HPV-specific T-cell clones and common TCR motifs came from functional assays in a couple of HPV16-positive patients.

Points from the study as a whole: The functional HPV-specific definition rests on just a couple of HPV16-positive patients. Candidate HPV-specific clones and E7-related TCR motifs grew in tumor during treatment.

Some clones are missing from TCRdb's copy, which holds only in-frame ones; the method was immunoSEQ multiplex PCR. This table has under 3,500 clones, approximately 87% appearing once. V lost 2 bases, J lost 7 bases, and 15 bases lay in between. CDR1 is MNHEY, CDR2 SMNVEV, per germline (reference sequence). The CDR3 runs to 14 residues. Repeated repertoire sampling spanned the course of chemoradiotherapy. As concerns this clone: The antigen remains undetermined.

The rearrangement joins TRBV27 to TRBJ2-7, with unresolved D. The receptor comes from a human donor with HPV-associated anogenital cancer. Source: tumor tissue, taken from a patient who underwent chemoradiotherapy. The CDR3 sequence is CASSLIQSVREQYF. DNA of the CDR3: TGTGCCAGCAGTTTAATACAGTCTGTGAGGGAGCAGTACTTC.